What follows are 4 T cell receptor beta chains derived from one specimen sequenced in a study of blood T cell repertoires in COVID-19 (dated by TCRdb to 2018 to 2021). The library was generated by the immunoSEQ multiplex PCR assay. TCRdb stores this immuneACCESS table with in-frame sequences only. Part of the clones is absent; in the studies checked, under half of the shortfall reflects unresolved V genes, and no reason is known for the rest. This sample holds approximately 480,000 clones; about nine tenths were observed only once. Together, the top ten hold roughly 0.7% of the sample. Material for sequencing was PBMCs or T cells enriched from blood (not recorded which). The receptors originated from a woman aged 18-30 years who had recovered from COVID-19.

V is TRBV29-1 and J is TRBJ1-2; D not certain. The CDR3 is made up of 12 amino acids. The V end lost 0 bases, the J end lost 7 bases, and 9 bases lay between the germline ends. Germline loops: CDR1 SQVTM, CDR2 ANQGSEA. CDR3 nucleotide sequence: TGCAGCGTTGAAGATGGGCGGGGTGGCTACACCTTC. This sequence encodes CSVEDGRGGYTF.

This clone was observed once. The CDR3 nucleotides read TGTGCCAGCAGTGACGCGGGGGGGTCCGGAGAGACCCAGTACTTC. Translation: CASSDAGGSGETQYF. This chain connects TRBV25-1 to TRBJ2-5; 9 positions agree with TRBD2. CDR1 and CDR2 (germline): MGHDK, SYGVNS. With 3 bases clipped from V and 4 bases from J, the junction kept 6 bases outside the gene matches. The CDR3 loop spans 15 amino acids.

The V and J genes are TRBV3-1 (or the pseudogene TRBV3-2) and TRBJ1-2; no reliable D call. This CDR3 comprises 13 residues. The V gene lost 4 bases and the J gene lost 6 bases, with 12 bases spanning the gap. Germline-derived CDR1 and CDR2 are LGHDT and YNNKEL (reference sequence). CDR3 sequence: CASSLAGGDGYTF. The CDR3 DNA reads TGTGCCAGCAGCCTGGCAGGAGGCGATGGCTACACCTTC.

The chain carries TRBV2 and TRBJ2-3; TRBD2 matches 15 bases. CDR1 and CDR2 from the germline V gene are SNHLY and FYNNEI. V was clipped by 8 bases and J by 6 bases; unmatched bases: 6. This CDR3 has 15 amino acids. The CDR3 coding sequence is TGTGCCAGCGGTCGGACTAGCGGGGGGGCGGATACGCAGTATTTT. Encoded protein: CASGRTSGGADTQYF.